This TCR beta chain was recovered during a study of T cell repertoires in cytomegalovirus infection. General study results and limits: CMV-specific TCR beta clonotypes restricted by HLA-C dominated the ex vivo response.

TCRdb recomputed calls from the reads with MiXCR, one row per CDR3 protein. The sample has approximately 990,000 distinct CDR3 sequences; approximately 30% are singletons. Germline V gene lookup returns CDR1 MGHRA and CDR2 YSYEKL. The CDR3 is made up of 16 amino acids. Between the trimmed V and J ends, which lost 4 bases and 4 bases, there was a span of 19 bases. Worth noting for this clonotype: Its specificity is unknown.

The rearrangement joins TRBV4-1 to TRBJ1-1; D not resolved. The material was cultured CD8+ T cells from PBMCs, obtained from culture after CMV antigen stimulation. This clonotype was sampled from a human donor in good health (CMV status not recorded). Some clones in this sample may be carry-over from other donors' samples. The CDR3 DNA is TGCGCCAGCAGCCCCTTAGCAGGTCGGGAGGGCACTGAAGCTTTCTTT. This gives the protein CASSPLAGREGTEAFF.